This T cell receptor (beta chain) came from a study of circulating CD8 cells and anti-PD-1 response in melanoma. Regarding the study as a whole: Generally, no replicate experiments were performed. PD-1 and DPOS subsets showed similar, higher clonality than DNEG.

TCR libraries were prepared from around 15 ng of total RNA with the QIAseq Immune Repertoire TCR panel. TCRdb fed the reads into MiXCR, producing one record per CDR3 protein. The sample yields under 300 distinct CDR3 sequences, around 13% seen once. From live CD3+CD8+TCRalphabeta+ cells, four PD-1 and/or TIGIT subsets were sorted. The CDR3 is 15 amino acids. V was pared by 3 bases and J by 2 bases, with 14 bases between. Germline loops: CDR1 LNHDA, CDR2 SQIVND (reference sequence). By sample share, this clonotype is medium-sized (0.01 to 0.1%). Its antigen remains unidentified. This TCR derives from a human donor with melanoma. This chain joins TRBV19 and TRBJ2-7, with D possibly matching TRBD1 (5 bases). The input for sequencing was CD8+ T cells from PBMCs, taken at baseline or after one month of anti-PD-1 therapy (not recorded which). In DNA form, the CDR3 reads TGTGCCAGTAGTATGTGGGGCGGATATCCCTACGAGCAGTACTTC. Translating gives CASSMWGGYPYEQYF.